The T cell receptor beta chain under discussion was sequenced for a study of response to subunit inactivated influenza vaccine. MiXCR was run by TCRdb on the RT-PCR reads, yielding one entry per CDR3 protein. This sample has about 540,000 distinct CDR3 sequences; roughly 25% occur once, and the top ten carry 2.5% to 3.5%. With 6 bases removed from V and 6 bases from J, the gap between germline ends came to 17 bases. The CDR3 sequence is 14 residues long. This clonotype was observed many times. These data also featured in a second study, about T cells expressing NK-cell markers. That report adds: Scientists made TCR beta cDNA using 5'RACE template switching with UMIs. Sorted CD3+CD56+NKG2C+, CD3+CD56+NKG2C- and CD3+CD56-NKG2C+ T cells provided the TCR beta repertoires. Sequencing covered eight donors, seven HCMV-seropositive and one seronegative. In several donors, these clonotypes also led the CD3+CD56-NKG2C+ fraction.

Source: CD4+ T cells sorted from PBMCs, taken 11 to 12 days after vaccination. The chain uses TRBV12-3 or TRBV12-4 and TRBJ1-1; D is possibly TRBD1 (5 bases). This sequence was found in a man aged 50 to 60 who received an inactivated influenza vaccine. The DNA for the CDR3 is TGTGCCAGCAGCCTCTGGGGGGAGGGTGCTGAAGCTTTCTTT. This gives the protein CASSLWGEGAEAFF.